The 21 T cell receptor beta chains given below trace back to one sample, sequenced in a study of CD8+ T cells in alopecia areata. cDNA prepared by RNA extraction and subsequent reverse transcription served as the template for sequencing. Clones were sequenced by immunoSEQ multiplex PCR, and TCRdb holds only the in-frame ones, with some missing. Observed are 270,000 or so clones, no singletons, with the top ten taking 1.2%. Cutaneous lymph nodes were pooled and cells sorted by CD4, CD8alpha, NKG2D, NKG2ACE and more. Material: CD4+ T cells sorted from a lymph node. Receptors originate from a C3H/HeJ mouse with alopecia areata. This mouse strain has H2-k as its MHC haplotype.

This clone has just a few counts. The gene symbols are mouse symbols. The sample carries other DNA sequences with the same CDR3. The sequenced CDR3 bases are TGCACCTGCAGTGCAGATCAACTCCAAGAC. Amino acids: CTCSADQLQD. From start to end, the CDR3 is CTCSADQLQDTQYF. The gene calls are TRBV1 and TRBJ2-5; D not certain. The read ends 4 residues before the CDR3 terminus; that terminus is restored from the germline J gene. Germline V gene lookup returns CDR1 NSQYPW and CDR2 LRSPGD (reference sequence). The V end lost 0 bases, the J end lost 2 bases, and 6 bases lay between the germline ends. The CDR3 is 14 residues long.

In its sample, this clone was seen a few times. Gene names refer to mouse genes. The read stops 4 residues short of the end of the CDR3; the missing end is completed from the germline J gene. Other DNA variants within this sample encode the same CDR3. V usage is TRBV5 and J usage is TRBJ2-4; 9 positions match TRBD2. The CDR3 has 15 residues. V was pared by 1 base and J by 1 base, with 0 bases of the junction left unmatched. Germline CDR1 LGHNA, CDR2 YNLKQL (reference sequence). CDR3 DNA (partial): TGTGCCAGCAGCCAAGGGACTGGGGGTCAAAAC. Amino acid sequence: CASSQGTGGQN. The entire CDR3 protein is CASSQGTGGQNTLYF.

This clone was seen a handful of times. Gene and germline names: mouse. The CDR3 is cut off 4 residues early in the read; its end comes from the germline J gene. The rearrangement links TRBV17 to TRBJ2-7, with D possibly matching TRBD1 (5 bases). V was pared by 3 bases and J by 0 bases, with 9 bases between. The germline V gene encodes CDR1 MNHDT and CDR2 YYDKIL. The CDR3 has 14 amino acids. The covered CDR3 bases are TGTGCTAGCAGTAGGCAGGGCCTCTCCTAT. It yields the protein CASSRQGLSY. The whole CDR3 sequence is CASSRQGLSYEQYF.

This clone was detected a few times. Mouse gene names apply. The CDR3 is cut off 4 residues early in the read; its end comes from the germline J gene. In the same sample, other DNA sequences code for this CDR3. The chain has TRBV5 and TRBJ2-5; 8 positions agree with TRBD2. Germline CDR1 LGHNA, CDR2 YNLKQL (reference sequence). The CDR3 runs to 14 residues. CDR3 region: CASSQEAGGDTQYF. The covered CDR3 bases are TGTGCCAGCAGCCAAGAGGCTGGGGGGGAC.

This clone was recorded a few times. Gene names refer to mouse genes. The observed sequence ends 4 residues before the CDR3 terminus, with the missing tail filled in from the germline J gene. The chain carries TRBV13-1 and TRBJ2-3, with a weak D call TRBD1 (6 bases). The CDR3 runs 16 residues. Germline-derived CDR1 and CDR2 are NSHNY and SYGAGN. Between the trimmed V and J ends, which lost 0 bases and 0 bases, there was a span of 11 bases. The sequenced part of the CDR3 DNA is TGTGCCAGCAGTGATGCGGACAGCGATAGTGCAGAA. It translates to CASSDADSDSAE. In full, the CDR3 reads CASSDADSDSAETLYF.

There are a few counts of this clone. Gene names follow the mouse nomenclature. The CDR3 DNA, read in part, is TGTGCCAGCAGCCAAGATTACTTCCAAGAC. Encoded protein: CASSQDYFQD. The whole CDR3 protein reads CASSQDYFQDTQYF. The chain uses TRBV5 and TRBJ2-5; D not certain. The read comes to an end 4 residues before the CDR3 does, leaving the germline J gene to fill in the end. Deletions cut 0 bases from V and 2 bases from J, with 6 bases between. The germline CDR1 and CDR2 sequences are LGHNA and YNLKQL (reference sequence). The CDR3 length is 14 residues.

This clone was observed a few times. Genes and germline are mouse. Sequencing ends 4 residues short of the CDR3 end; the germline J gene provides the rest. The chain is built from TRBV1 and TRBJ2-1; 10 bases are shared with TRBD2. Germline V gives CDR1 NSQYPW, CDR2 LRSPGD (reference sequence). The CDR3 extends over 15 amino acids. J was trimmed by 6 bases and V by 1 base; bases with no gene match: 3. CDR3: CTCSAAGGAVAEQFF. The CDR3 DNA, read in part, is TGCACCTGCAGTGCAGCTGGGGGGGCTGTTGCT.

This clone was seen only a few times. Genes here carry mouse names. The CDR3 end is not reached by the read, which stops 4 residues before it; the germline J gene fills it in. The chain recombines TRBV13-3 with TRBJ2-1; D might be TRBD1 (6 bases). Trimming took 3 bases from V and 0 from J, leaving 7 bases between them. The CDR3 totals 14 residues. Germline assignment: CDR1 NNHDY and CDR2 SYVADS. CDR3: CASSGDINYAEQFF. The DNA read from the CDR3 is TGTGCCAGCAGTGGGGACATTAACTATGCT.

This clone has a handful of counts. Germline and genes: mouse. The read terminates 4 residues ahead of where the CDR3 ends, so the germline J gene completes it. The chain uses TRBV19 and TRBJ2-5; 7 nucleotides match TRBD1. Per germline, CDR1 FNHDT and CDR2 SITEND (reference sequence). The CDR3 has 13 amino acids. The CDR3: CASSTTGKDTQYF. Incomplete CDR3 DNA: TGTGCCAGCAGTACGACAGGGAAAGAC.

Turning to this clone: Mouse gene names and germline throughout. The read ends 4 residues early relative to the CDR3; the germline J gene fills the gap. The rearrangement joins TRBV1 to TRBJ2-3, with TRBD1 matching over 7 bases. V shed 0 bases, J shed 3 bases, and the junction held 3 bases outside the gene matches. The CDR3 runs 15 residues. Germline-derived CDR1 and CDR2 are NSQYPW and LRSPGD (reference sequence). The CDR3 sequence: CTCSADYRGAETLYF. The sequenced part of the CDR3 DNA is TGCACCTGCAGTGCAGATTACAGGGGAGCAGAA.

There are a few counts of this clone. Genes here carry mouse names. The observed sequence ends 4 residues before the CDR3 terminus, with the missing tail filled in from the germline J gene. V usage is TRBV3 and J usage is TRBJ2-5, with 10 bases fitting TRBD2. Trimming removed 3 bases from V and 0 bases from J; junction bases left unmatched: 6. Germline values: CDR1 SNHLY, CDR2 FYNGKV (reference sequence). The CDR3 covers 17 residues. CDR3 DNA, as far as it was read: TGTGCCAGCAGCTTGGACTGGGGGTTGGTTAACCAAGAC. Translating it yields CASSLDWGLVNQD. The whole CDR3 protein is CASSLDWGLVNQDTQYF.

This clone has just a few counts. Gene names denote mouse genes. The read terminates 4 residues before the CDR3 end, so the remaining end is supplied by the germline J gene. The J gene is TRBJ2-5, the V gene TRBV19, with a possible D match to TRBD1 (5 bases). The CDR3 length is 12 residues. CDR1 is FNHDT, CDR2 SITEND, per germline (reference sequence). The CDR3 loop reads CASTTGEDTQYF. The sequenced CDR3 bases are TGTGCCAGCACCACAGGAGAAGAC.

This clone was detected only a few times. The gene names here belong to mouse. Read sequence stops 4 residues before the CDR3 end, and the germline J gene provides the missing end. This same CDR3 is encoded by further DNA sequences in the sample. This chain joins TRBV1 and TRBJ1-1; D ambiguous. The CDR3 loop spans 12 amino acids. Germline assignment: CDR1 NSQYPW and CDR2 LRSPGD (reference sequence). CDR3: CTCSAEGTEVFF. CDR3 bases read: TGCACCTGCAGTGCAGAAGGGACA.

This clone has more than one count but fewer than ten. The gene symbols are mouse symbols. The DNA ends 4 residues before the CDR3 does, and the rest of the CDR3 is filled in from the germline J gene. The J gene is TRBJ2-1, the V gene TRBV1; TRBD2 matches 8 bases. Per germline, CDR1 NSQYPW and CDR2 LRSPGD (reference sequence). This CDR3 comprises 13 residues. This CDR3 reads CTCSANWGAEQFF. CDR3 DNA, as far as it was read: TGCACCTGCAGTGCAAACTGGGGGGCT.

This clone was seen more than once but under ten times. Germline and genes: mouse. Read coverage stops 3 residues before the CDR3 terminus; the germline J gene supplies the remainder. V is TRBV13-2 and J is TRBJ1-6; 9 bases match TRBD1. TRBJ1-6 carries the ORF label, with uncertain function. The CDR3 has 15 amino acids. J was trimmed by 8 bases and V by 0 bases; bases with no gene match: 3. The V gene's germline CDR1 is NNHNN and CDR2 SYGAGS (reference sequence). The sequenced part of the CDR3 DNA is TGTGCCAGCGGTGATGTGACAGGGGGGCATTCGCCC. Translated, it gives CASGDVTGGHSP. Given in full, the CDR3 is CASGDVTGGHSPLYF.

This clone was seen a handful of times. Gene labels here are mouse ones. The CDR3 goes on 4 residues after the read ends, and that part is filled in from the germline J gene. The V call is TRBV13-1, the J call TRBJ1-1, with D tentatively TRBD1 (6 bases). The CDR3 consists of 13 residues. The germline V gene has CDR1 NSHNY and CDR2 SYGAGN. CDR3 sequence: CASSDGSGEEVFF. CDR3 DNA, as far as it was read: TGTGCCAGCAGTGATGGGTCAGGGGAA.

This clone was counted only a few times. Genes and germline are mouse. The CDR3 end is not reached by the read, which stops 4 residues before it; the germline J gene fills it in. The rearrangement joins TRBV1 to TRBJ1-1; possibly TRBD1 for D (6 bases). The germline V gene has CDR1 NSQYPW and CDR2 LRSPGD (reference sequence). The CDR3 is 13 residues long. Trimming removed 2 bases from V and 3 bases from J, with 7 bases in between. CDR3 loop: CTCSAKGDTEVFF. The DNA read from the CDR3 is TGCACCTGCAGTGCAAAGGGGGACACA.

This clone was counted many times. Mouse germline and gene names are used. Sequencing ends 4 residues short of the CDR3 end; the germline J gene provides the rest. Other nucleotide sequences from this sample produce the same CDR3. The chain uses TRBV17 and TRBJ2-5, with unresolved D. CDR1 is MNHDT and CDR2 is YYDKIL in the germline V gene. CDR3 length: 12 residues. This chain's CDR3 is CASSRVGDTQYF. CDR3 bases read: TGTGCTAGCAGTAGGGTGGGAGAC.

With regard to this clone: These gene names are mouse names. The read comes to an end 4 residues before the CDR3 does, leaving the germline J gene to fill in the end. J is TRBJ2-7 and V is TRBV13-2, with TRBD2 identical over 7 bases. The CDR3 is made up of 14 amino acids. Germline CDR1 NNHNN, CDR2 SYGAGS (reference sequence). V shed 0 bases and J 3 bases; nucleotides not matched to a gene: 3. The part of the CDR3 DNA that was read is TGTGCCAGCGGTGATGGCCTGGGGGTCTAT. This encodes CASGDGLGVY. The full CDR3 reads CASGDGLGVYEQYF.

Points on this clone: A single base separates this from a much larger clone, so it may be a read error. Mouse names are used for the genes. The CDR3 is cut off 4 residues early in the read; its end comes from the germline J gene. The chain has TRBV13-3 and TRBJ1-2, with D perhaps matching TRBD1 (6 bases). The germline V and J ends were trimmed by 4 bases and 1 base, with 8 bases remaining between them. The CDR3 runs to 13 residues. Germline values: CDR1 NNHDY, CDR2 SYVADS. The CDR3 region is CASSLDRNSDYTF. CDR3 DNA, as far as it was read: TGTGCCAGCAGTCTGGACAGAAACTCC.

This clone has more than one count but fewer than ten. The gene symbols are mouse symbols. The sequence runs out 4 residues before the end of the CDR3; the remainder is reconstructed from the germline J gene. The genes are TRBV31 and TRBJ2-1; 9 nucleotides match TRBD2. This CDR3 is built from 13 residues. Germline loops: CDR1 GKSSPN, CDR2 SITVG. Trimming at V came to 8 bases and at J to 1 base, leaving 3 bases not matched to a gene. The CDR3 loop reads CASDWGNYAEQFF. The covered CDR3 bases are TGTGCCAGTGACTGGGGGAACTATGCT.